Included here is one T cell receptor beta chain sequence, with context. The antigen is undetermined. Data came from immunoSEQ multiplex PCR; TCRdb stores just in-frame clones and leaves some out. The profile shows fewer than 50,000 clones, roughly four fifths of them singletons. With V trimmed by 4 bases and J by 6 bases, 8 bases remained unmatched. Germline values: CDR1 SQVTM, CDR2 ANQGSEA. This CDR3 comprises 13 residues. Between about 2014 and 2018, patients underwent resection in Japan or China. These data originate in a study of immune evolution from preneoplasia to lung adenocarcinoma. As for the study in general: HLA loss of heterozygosity: about 7% AIS, more than 14% MIA, about 31% ADC, none AAH. Study conclusions and caveats: Later-stage lesions appeared to have more T cells, more diversity, less clonality. From normal lung to invasive adenocarcinoma, top clone frequencies appeared to decrease.

The chain is built from TRBV29-1 and TRBJ2-7; 8 nucleotides align to TRBD2. Sequencing was carried out using FFPE invasive lung adenocarcinoma tissue. The sequence came from a person in their sixties or seventies with lung adenocarcinoma. The CDR3 DNA is TGCAGCGTTGCCCCCGGGAGGGAAGTCGAGCAGTACTTC. Amino acids: CSVAPGREVEQYF.